The 24 T cell receptor beta chains given below trace back to one sample, sequenced in a study of tissue T cells after allogeneic stem cell transplantation (dated by TCRdb to the early 2020s). The library relied on the immunoSEQ multiplex PCR assay. TCRdb mirrors the immuneACCESS table, restricted to in-frame sequences. Some clones are absent from its copies; in checked studies, under half trace to an unresolved V gene, and the reason for the others is unknown. This sample comprises about 7,700 clones, about 35% of them detected only once. Of the sample, approximately 6.3% falls within the top ten clones. According to the study, the label for this sample's time point signals: mouse harvest day 14 after allogeneic transplant. Mouse grafts consisting of 10^7 T-cell-depleted bone marrow cells combined with 10^6 splenic CD5+ T cells were administered by tail vein injection. Sequenced input: skin. The receptors here all came from a female BALB/c mouse given C57BL/6 T cells with graft-versus-host disease after an allogeneic hematopoietic cell transplant.

This clone rates as medium-sized. Genes and germline come from the mouse. Sequencing ends 1 residue short of the CDR3 end; the germline J gene provides the rest. V gene TRBV26 combines with J gene TRBJ2-7, with D hard to call. This CDR3 has 14 residues. V lost 2 bases and J lost 0, with 8 bases in between. Germline assignment: CDR1 KGHPV and CDR2 FQNQEV (reference sequence). This chain's CDR3 is CASSLIQSSYEQYF. CDR3 DNA, as far as it was read: TGTGCCAGCAGTCTGATCCAAAGCTCCTATGAACAGTAC.

With regard to this clone: The likely explanation is a read error, given a far larger clone one base away. Gene names refer to mouse genes. The missing CDR3 end, 1 residue past where the read stops, is filled in from the germline J gene. The chain recombines TRBV15 with TRBJ2-2; 7 nucleotides match TRBD1. The CDR3 extends over 14 amino acids. Losses at the gene ends were 6 bases for V and 2 bases for J; bases not matched to a gene: 3. Germline CDR1 is SGHND and CDR2 is FRSKSL. The part of the CDR3 DNA that was read is TGTGCCAGCAGCCTGACAGGGAACACCGGGCAGCTCTAC. Protein: CASSLTGNTGQLY. The CDR3 as a whole reads CASSLTGNTGQLYF. Based on the CDR3 plus reference TRBV15 and TRBJ2-2, the full variable domain is DAGVTQTPRHEVAEKGQTIILKCEPVSGHNDLFWYRQTKIQGLELLSYFRSKSLMEDGGAFKDRFKAEMLNSSFSTLKIQPTEPKDSAVYLCASSLTGNTGQLYFGEGSKLTVL.

This clone was counted only a few times. Each gene name is a mouse one. The read falls 1 residue short of the CDR3 end, and the missing part is taken from the germline J gene. This sequence joins TRBV26 and TRBJ1-6, with TRBD1 matching 8 bases. TRBJ1-6 is known as an ORF, though its function is uncertain. CDR1 and CDR2 from the germline V gene are KGHPV and FQNQEV (reference sequence). V lost 4 bases to trimming and J lost 7 bases; unmatched junction nucleotides: 3. This CDR3 comprises 14 residues. The covered CDR3 bases are TGTGCCAGCAGTCCTCAGGGGGCGAATTCGCCCCTCTAC. Its translation is CASSPQGANSPLY. The whole CDR3 protein is CASSPQGANSPLYF.

Regarding this clone: Mouse gene names and germline throughout. The read finishes 1 residue shy of the CDR3 end, and the germline J gene is used to complete it. The chain recombines TRBV26 with TRBJ2-5; 10 nucleotides align to TRBD1. From germline, CDR1 is KGHPV and CDR2 FQNQEV (reference sequence). This CDR3 is built from 14 residues. V dropped 1 base and J dropped 5; count of bases not matched to a gene: 0. The CDR3 loop is CASSLWTGGDTQYF. Partial CDR3 DNA: TGTGCCAGCAGTCTGTGGACAGGGGGAGACACCCAGTAC. Filled out from reference TRBV26 and TRBJ2-5, the complete variable domain reads NSKVIQTPRYLVKGQGQKAKMRCIPEKGHPVVFWYQQNKNNEFKFLINFQNQEVLQQIDMTEKRFSAECPSNSPCSLEIQSSEAGDSALYLCASSLWTGGDTQYFGPGTRLLVL.

In this sample, this clone turned up a few times. These gene names are mouse names. The read gets to within 1 residue of the CDR3 end, and the germline J gene fills in the rest. The V and J genes are TRBV20 and TRBJ2-2; 8 bases match TRBD2. Germline V CDR1 and CDR2: GFQATS, STVNSAI. Unmatched junction bases numbered 5, after V lost 6 bases and J lost 5 bases. CDR3 length: 13 amino acids. The CDR3 spells CGAGGARTGQLYF. The sequenced part of the CDR3 DNA is TGTGGTGCCGGGGGGGCGCGGACCGGGCAGCTCTAC.

This clone appeared a few times. Gene names and germline match the mouse. The sequence runs out 1 residue before the end of the CDR3; the remainder is reconstructed from the germline J gene. The chain joins TRBV26 to TRBJ2-3; D is ambiguous. This CDR3 comprises 14 residues. Trimming removed 4 bases from V and 0 bases from J, with 8 bases in between. Germline-derived CDR1 and CDR2 are KGHPV and FQNQEV (reference sequence). CDR3 bases read: TGTGCCAGCAGTCAAGGGCTTAGTGCAGAAACGCTGTAT. It is translated as CASSQGLSAETLY. The entire CDR3 protein is CASSQGLSAETLYF.

In its sample, this clone ranks as medium-sized. Any gene name here is a mouse gene name. Read sequence stops 1 residue before the CDR3 end, and the germline J gene provides the missing end. This chain connects TRBV3 to TRBJ2-7, with a possible D match to TRBD1 (6 bases). This CDR3 contains 14 residues. CDR1 SNHLY and CDR2 FYNGKV come from the germline V gene (reference sequence). V gave up 1 base and J gave up 4 bases, with 11 bases separating them. The covered CDR3 bases are TGTGCCAGCAGCTTAGGAGTGACAGGATATGAACAGTAC. It translates to CASSLGVTGYEQY. The entire CDR3 reads CASSLGVTGYEQYF.

Concerning this clone itself: Germline and genes here are mouse. CDR3 DNA, as far as it was read: TGTGCCAGCAGTATTGGGGGGGCTGCTGAGCAGTTC. Amino acid sequence: CASSIGGAAEQF. The CDR3 as a whole reads CASSIGGAAEQFF. The chain employs TRBV19 and TRBJ2-1; 9 bases fit TRBD2. The CDR3 extends 1 residue past the end of the read, so its final part is completed from the germline J gene. This CDR3 spans 13 amino acids. CDR1 is FNHDT and CDR2 is SITEND in the germline V gene (reference sequence). The V and J ends lost 2 bases and 6 bases, in that order; junction bases with no gene match: 0. The full variable domain, rest sourced from reference TRBV19 and TRBJ2-1, is GGIITQTPKFLIGQEGQKLTLKCQQNFNHDTMYWYRQDSGKGLRLIYYSITENDLQKGDLSEGYDASREKKSSFSLTVTSAQKNEMAVFLCASSIGGAAEQFFGPGTRLTVL.

To note about this clone: Gene names follow the mouse nomenclature. CDR3 residues: CASGDPDWANQDTQYF. The DNA read from the CDR3 is TGTGCCAGCGGTGATCCCGACTGGGCTAACCAAGACACCCAGTAC. The chain links TRBV13-2 to TRBJ2-5; the match to TRBD2 covers 7 bases. The sequence runs out 1 residue before the end of the CDR3; the remainder is reconstructed from the germline J gene. This CDR3 has 16 amino acids. Unmatched junction bases numbered 5, after V lost 1 base and J lost 0 bases. Germline assignment: CDR1 NNHNN and CDR2 SYGAGS (reference sequence).

About this clone itself: Gene names are the mouse ones. The read is 1 residue too short to cover the CDR3 end, so that end is filled in from the germline J gene. V usage is TRBV26 and J usage is TRBJ1-1; TRBD1 agrees at 10 bases. This CDR3 is built from 16 residues. The J segment lost 1 base and the V segment lost 5 bases, leaving 7 bases of the junction unmatched. Germline V gene sequence: CDR1 KGHPV, CDR2 FQNQEV (reference sequence). The sequenced CDR3 bases are TGTGCCAGCAGTACCCACCGGGACAGGGGAAACACAGAAGTCTTC. It encodes CASSTHRDRGNTEVF. The complete CDR3 protein is CASSTHRDRGNTEVFF.

There are a few counts of this clone. Gene labels here are mouse ones. The read terminates 1 residue before the CDR3 end, so the remaining end is supplied by the germline J gene. The chain links TRBV26 to TRBJ2-7; 10 bases match TRBD2. The V gene's germline CDR1 is KGHPV and CDR2 FQNQEV (reference sequence). This CDR3 has 14 amino acids. Unmatched junction bases numbered 4, after V lost 4 bases and J lost 4 bases. CDR3 bases read: TGTGCCAGCAGTCGGCCGGACTGGGGGTATGAACAGTAC. Protein product: CASSRPDWGYEQY. The CDR3 reads in full as CASSRPDWGYEQYF.

This clone is termed medium-sized (0.01 to 0.1%). Germline and genes: mouse. The CDR3 goes on 1 residue after the read ends, and that part is filled in from the germline J gene. The rearrangement uses TRBV26 and TRBJ2-7, with 10 bases fitting TRBD1. Germline loops: CDR1 KGHPV, CDR2 FQNQEV (reference sequence). This CDR3 spans 13 amino acids. J gave up 6 bases and V 2 bases, and 1 base lay outside the gene matches. This chain's CDR3 is CASSLDRGREQYF. The part of the CDR3 DNA that was read is TGTGCCAGCAGTCTGGACAGGGGGCGTGAACAGTAC.

In its sample, this clone is medium-sized. Genes here carry mouse names. The CDR3 extends 1 residue past the end of the read, so its final part is completed from the germline J gene. The gene calls are TRBV26 and TRBJ1-2, with D perhaps matching TRBD1 (6 bases). The CDR3 spans 14 residues. The germline V and J ends were trimmed by 2 bases and 0 bases, with 7 bases remaining between them. Germline CDR1 KGHPV, CDR2 FQNQEV (reference sequence). CDR3 sequence: CASSLQGSNSDYTF. Incomplete CDR3 DNA: TGTGCCAGCAGTCTGCAGGGGTCAAACTCCGACTACACC. The full variable domain, completed using reference TRBV26 and TRBJ1-2, is NSKVIQTPRYLVKGQGQKAKMRCIPEKGHPVVFWYQQNKNNEFKFLINFQNQEVLQQIDMTEKRFSAECPSNSPCSLEIQSSEAGDSALYLCASSLQGSNSDYTFGSGTRLLVI.

This clone occurred a few times. Each gene name is a mouse one. The CDR3 end is not reached by the read, which stops 1 residue before it; the germline J gene fills it in. The chain carries TRBV24 and TRBJ1-1; D is uncertain. Trimming stripped 2 bases from V and 0 bases from J, with 4 bases between. Germline assignment: CDR1 KGHTA and CDR2 FRNEEI. The CDR3 contains 13 residues. Incomplete CDR3 DNA: TGTGCCAGCAGTCTGAAACCAAACACAGAAGTCTTC. Amino acid sequence: CASSLKPNTEVF. The whole CDR3 sequence is CASSLKPNTEVFF.

In regard to this clone: Genes and germline are mouse. The CDR3 end lies 1 residue beyond the end of the read and is filled in from the germline J gene. The V gene is TRBV26, the J gene TRBJ1-4, with TRBD1 identical over 7 bases. Losses at the gene ends were 3 bases for V and 2 bases for J; bases not matched to a gene: 3. The CDR3 loop spans 15 amino acids. CDR1 and CDR2 from the germline V gene are KGHPV and FQNQEV (reference sequence). CDR3 DNA, as far as it was read: TGTGCCAGCAGTCTCCTACAGGGGTCCAACGAAAGATTATTT. Translated: CASSLLQGSNERLF. The whole CDR3 protein reads CASSLLQGSNERLFF.

On this clone itself: The gene names given are mouse names. The CDR3 extends 1 residue past the end of the read, so its final part is completed from the germline J gene. V and J are TRBV3 and TRBJ1-3; TRBD1 matches 7 bases. The length of the CDR3 is 14 residues. Germline assignment: CDR1 SNHLY and CDR2 FYNGKV (reference sequence). V shed 3 bases, J shed 3 bases, and the junction held 2 bases outside the gene matches. Incomplete CDR3 DNA: TGTGCCAGCAGCTTGAGGGGGCTTGGAAATACGCTCTAT. Its protein product is CASSLRGLGNTLY. The full-length CDR3 reads as CASSLRGLGNTLYF. Supplemented by reference TRBV3 and TRBJ1-3, the full variable domain reads GPKVLQIPSHQIIDMGQMVTLNCDPVSNHLYFYWYKQILGQQMEFLVNFYNGKVMEKSKLFKDQFSVERPDGSYFTLKIQPTALEDSAVYFCASSLRGLGNTLYFGEGSRLIVV.

This clone was found a few times. Genes and germline are mouse. The missing CDR3 end, 1 residue past where the read stops, is filled in from the germline J gene. The rearrangement joins TRBV4 to TRBJ2-3, with D unresolved. CDR1 and CDR2 from the germline V gene are LGHDT and YNNKQL (reference sequence). There are 12 residues in the CDR3. The V end lost 3 bases, the J end lost 0 bases, and 1 base lay between the germline ends. CDR3 DNA, as far as it was read: TGTGCCAGCAGCTATAGTGCAGAAACGCTGTAT. Its protein is CASSYSAETLY. The full CDR3 protein is CASSYSAETLYF.

In the case of this clone: Mouse gene names apply. The read is 1 residue too short to cover the CDR3 end, so that end is filled in from the germline J gene. This chain connects TRBV13-2 to TRBJ1-1; D might be TRBD1 (6 bases). Germline assignment: CDR1 NNHNN and CDR2 SYGAGS (reference sequence). The CDR3 sequence is 13 residues long. V lost 3 bases, J lost 6 bases, and 12 bases lay in between. CDR3 in amino acids: CASGASQGAEVFF. The CDR3 bases that were read are TGTGCCAGCGGTGCCTCACAGGGTGCAGAAGTCTTC.

This clone was seen a handful of times. Mouse gene names and germline throughout. The covered CDR3 bases are TGTGCCAGCAGTCGATGGGGGGACTCCTATGAACAGTAC. Protein: CASSRWGDSYEQY. The entire CDR3 is CASSRWGDSYEQYF. The V and J genes are TRBV26 and TRBJ2-7; 7 bases map to TRBD2. The read gets to within 1 residue of the CDR3 end, and the germline J gene fills in the rest. The CDR3 runs to 14 residues. Germline CDR1 reads KGHPV; CDR2 reads FQNQEV (reference sequence). The V gene end was trimmed by 4 bases and the J gene end by 0 bases; junction bases not matched to a gene: 3. Variable domain in full (rest from reference TRBV26 and TRBJ2-7): NSKVIQTPRYLVKGQGQKAKMRCIPEKGHPVVFWYQQNKNNEFKFLINFQNQEVLQQIDMTEKRFSAECPSNSPCSLEIQSSEAGDSALYLCASSRWGDSYEQYFGPGTRLTVL.

This clone has a handful of counts. The genes and germline here are from mouse. Read sequence stops 1 residue before the CDR3 end, and the germline J gene provides the missing end. The chain couples TRBV26 to TRBJ1-1, with D unclear. Deletions cut 2 bases from V and 0 bases from J, with 4 bases between. Looked up from germline, CDR1 is KGHPV and CDR2 is FQNQEV (reference sequence). CDR3 size: 13 residues. The CDR3: CASSLDANTEVFF. Incomplete CDR3 DNA: TGTGCCAGCAGTCTGGATGCAAACACAGAAGTCTTC.

This clone was seen a handful of times. Germline and genes here are mouse. The read ends 1 residue shy of where the CDR3 ends; the end is completed using the germline J gene. The rearrangement joins TRBV26 to TRBJ2-3; possibly TRBD1 for D (5 bases). V lost 2 bases and J lost 0, with 9 bases in between. Germline assignment: CDR1 KGHPV and CDR2 FQNQEV (reference sequence). The CDR3 consists of 15 residues. Incomplete CDR3 DNA: TGTGCCAGCAGTCTGCACAGGTCTAGTGCAGAAACGCTGTAT. It encodes CASSLHRSSAETLY. The complete CDR3 reads CASSLHRSSAETLYF.

Comment on this clone: The genes are named according to mouse. Read sequence stops 1 residue before the CDR3 end, and the germline J gene provides the missing end. The chain employs TRBV16 and TRBJ1-1, with unresolved D. The CDR3 runs 12 residues. From germline, CDR1 is SGHSA and CDR2 FRNQAP. Trimming removed 0 bases at V and 5 bases at J, with 4 bases between. CDR3 region: CASSLDRTEVFF. The part of the CDR3 DNA that was read is TGTGCAAGCAGCTTAGACAGAACAGAAGTCTTC. Filled out from reference TRBV16 and TRBJ1-1, the complete variable domain reads NAGVIQTPRHKVTGKGQEATLWCEPISGHSAVFWYRQTIVQGLEFLTYFRNQAPIDDSGMPKERFSAQMPNQSHSTLKIQSTQPQDSAVYLCASSLDRTEVFFGKGTRLTVV.

This clone was observed a handful of times. Gene names and germline match the mouse. The CDR3 extends 1 residue past the end of the read, so its final part is completed from the germline J gene. This rearrangement joins TRBV1 to TRBJ2-1; D is unresolved. V lost 0 bases and J lost 0, with 9 bases in between. There are 16 residues in the CDR3. Germline assignment: CDR1 NSQYPW and CDR2 LRSPGD (reference sequence). The sequenced CDR3 bases are TGCACCTGCAGTGCAGATTTTAGGGCTAACTATGCTGAGCAGTTC. Translating gives CTCSADFRANYAEQF. The whole CDR3 protein reads CTCSADFRANYAEQFF. The whole variable domain, filled in from reference TRBV1 and TRBJ2-1, reads VTLLEQNPRWRLVPRGQAVNLRCILKNSQYPWMSWYQQDLQKQLQWLFTLRSPGDKEVKSLPGADYLATRVTDTELRLQVANMSQGRTLYCTCSADFRANYAEQFFGPGTRLTVL.

For this clone: Gene names refer to mouse genes. With the read ending 1 residue before the CDR3 end, the germline J gene is used to fill in that end. V and J are TRBV19 and TRBJ1-6; D remains ambiguous. TRBJ1-6 is filed as an ORF, its function uncertain. Looked up from germline, CDR1 is FNHDT and CDR2 is SITEND (reference sequence). CDR3 length: 12 amino acids. V was trimmed by 2 bases and J by 10 bases, leaving 7 bases between them. CDR3 DNA (partial): TGTGCCAGCAGTATGGGGTACTCGCCCCTCTAC. Its translation is CASSMGYSPLY. The CDR3 in full is CASSMGYSPLYF.